This T cell receptor (beta chain) was captured in a study of blood T cell repertoires in COVID-19 (dated by TCRdb to 2020 to 2021). General notes on the study: Samples from collaborators originated in the United States, Italy and Spain and spanned both the acute and convalescent phases of COVID-19. The sample metadata nearly always contained a de-identified subject ID, COVID-19 status, age in years and sex. Where available, HLA class I and class II types were obtained from metadata supplied by the sample provider rather than from assay-based typing. Samples were obtained from the ongoing ImmuneRACE study (first 160 participants) and from about 1,300 subjects provided by 6 global collaborators. Deeply sampled blood TCRbeta repertoires from subjects exposed to, actively infected with, or recovered from COVID-19 were included in the dataset. The repertoires were released in a freely available public database meant as a resource for research on the immune response to SARS-CoV-2. The prospective study material was composed of cDNA or gDNA derived from T cells, B-cell-depleted T cells, or PBMCs. The paper's findings and limits, for the study overall: The quantity of clinical and demographic metadata differed by source and by participant and was supplied without curation.

This clone turned up a few times. Its antigen has not been determined. One base away there is no much larger clone; base qualities are not given. For CDR1 and CDR2, the germline V gene (reference sequence) lists MNHEY and SMNVEV. From the cysteine up to the phenylalanine, the CDR3 has a length of 14 residues. Only the CDR3 DNA stays, 42 bases, in frame from base 1. V and J are truncated by 3 bases and 9 bases respectively, leaving an intervening sequence of 12 bases. TCRbeta CDR3 regions were amplified from genomic DNA using the immunoSEQ Assay, a bias-controlled multiplex PCR. Concerning the study's data processing: The number of nucleated cells in each sample was estimated by amplification of reference gene primers within the assay. To quantify the absolute abundance of each unique TCRbeta CDR3 rearrangement, sequence reads were collapsed and filtered. Productive Simpson clonality was computed per sample as the square root of Simpson's diversity index over productive rearrangements. TCRdb carries this immuneACCESS record with in-frame sequences only. Its versions omit some clonotypes, under half of them owing to an unresolved V gene in the studies checked, with the rest unexplained. That table furnishes V, J and clone size, whereas the DNA furnished D and trimming. A total of approximately 300,000 clones appear in this sample, about 88% of them only once. The top ten clonotypes cover around 2.6% of the sample.

Participants in the prospective study were aged about 18 to 95 years, lived in 24 United States geographic areas, and enrolled through a virtual design. Cohort assignment in the prospective study relied on participant-reported clinical history from a screening survey and a study questionnaire. Recovered participants in ImmuneRACE Cohort 3 were defined as having two consecutive negative NP/OP PCR tests, clearance from a healthcare professional, or resolution of symptoms. Mobile phlebotomists in the prospective study collected whole blood, serum and a nasopharyngeal or oropharyngeal swab from every participant. Prospective study participants could optionally give additional blood draws and questionnaires over a roughly two-month period. Before DNA extraction, blood samples from the prospective study were shipped at room temperature or frozen.

Recombination joined TRBV27 with TRBJ1-6; no D gene can be assigned with confidence. This clonotype originated in a man between 60 and 75 years old who had recovered from COVID-19. Sequencing was performed on PBMCs or T cells enriched from blood (not recorded which). The CDR3 protein is CASSLRRYISPLHF. DNA sequence: TGTGCCAGCAGTTTGCGGCGGTACATTTCACCCCTCCACTTT.